Listed below are T cell receptor beta chains from one sample, sequenced in a study of molecular identifiers for immune sequencing clone quantification. TCRdb recomputed calls from the PCR reads with MiXCR, one row per CDR3 protein. The table includes around 470,000 distinct CDR3 sequences, roughly 24% detected once. Input material: naive CD8+ T cells from blood, with Jurkat cell RNA spiked in. These receptors originate from a human donor in good health. Some libraries in this study had Jurkat cell RNA spiked in. Both conserved end residues are part of each CDR3. The size entry is marked missing in some rows and otherwise reads once, few, many or a size class.

17 TRBV12-3/TRBV12-4 NA CASSRRDGGRNTGELFF
16 TRBV5-1 many CASSLGNGGTRETQYF
12 TRBV2 many CASKGANYGYTF
17 TRBV19 NA CASSQRGLAGDTGELFF
15 TRBV19 few CASSIAHPSNQPQHF
14 TRBV11-2 NA CASRLGASGNTIYF
16 TRBV4-2 many CASSQGSLPGTDTQYF
15 TRBV20-1 NA CSARLTSGNDNEQFF
15 TRBV28 many CASSPLAGGGDTQYF
14 TRBV4-3 few CASSQGVYQETQYF
15 TRBV4-1 NA CASSQDPGAGDEQYF
14 TRBV20-1 many CSAGQGYGANVLTF
13 TRBV2 few CASSELVPYEQYF
16 TRBV4-1 few CASSPTGQGGSYEQYF
14 TRBV28 many CASSPGQGNEKLFF
16 TRBV20-1 few CSARGDGISNTGELFF
14 TRBV4-1 many CASSQGQGAGEQYF
15 TRBV2 few CASSETWQGRGEQFF
14 TRBV13 NA CASRSGGGSYEQYF
14 TRBV15 few CATSSGNPGAVFYF
13 TRBV20-1 many CSARDREAYEQYF
18 TRBV12-5 NA CASGLVALQPSSSYEQYF
17 TRBV9 NA CASSPSRAVTSSDTQYF
16 TRBV5-6 NA CASSAGQAKNPYGYTF
10 TRBV30 many CAWSVDEQFF
17 TRBV27 few CASSLILPGRGSYGYTF